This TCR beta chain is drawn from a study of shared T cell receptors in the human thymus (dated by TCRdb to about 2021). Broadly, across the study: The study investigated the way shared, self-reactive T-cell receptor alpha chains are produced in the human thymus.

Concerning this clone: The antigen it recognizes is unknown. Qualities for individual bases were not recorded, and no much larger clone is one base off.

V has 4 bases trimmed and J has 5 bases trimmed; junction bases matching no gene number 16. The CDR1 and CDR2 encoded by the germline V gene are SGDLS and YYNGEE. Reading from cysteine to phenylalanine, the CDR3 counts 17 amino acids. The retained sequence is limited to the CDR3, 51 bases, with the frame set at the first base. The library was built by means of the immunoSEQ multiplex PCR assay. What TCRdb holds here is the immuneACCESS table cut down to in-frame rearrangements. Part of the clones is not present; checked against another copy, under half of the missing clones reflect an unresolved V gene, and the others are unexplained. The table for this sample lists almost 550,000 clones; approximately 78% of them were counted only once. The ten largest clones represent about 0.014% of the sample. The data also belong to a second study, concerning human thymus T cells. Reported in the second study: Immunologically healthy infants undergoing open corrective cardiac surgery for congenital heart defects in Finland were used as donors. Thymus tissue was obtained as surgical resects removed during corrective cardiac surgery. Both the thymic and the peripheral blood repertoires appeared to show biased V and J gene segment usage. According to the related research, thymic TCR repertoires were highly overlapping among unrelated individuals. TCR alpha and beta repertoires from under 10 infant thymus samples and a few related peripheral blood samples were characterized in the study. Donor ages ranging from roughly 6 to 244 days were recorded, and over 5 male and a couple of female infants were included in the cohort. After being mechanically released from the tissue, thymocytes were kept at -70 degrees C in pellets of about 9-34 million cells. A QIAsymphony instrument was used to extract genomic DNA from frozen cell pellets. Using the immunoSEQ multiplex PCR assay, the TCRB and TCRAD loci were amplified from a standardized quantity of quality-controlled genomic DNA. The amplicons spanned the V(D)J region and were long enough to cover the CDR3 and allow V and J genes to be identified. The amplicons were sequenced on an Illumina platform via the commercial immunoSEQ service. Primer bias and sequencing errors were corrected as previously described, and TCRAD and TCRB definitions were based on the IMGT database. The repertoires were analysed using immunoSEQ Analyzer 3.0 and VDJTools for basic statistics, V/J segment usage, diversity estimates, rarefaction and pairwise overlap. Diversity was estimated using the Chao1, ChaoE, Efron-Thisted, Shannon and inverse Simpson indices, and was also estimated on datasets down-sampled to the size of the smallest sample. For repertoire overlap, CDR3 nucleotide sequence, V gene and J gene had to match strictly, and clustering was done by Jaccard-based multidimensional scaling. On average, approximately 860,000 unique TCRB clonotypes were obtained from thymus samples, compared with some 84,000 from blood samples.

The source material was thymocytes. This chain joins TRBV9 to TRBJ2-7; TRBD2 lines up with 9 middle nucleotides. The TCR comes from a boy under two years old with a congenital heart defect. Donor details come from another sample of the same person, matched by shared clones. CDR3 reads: CASSSTAGGQRYDEQYF. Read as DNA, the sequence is TGTGCCAGCAGCTCCACAGCGGGAGGCCAAAGGTACGACGAGCAGTACTTC.